These 22 T cell receptor beta chains originate from one sample sequenced in a study of CD8+ T cells in alopecia areata (dated by TCRdb to the late 2010s). The sample's time point label, in plain terms: baseline before oral tofacitinib. Library preparation used the immunoSEQ multiplex PCR assay. RNA was extracted from all samples and reverse transcribed into cDNA as template for TCR sequencing. The immuneACCESS repertoire file appears here via TCRdb, limited to in-frame rearrangements. These files lack a portion of the clones; in checked studies, under half of the deficit traces to unresolved V genes, and the cause of the others is not known. The sample table lists about 180,000 clones, 50% to 60% of them with a count of one. In total, the top ten clones hold about 15% of the sample. This material consisted of CD4+ T cells sorted from blood, taken at week 0. Receptor source: a human donor with alopecia areata.

In its sample, this clone was seen a few times. The V gene is TRBV9, the J gene TRBJ2-1; D is unclear. Per germline, CDR1 SGDLS and CDR2 YYNGEE. The V and J ends lost 3 bases and 3 bases respectively, with 7 bases between them. This CDR3 region has 13 residues. The CDR3 spells CASSATNYNEQFF. CDR3 sequence (DNA): TGTGCCAGCAGCGCAACGAACTACAATGAGCAGTTCTTC. The full variable domain, with the rest looked up from reference TRBV9 and TRBJ2-1, is DSGVTQTPKHLITATGQRVTLRCSPRSGDLSVYWYQQSLDQGLQFLIQYYNGEERAKGNILERFSAQQFPDLHSELNLSSLELGDSALYFCASSATNYNEQFFGPGTRLTVL.

The rearrangement joins TRBV6-1 to TRBJ2-1; D remains ambiguous. Per the germline V gene, CDR1 is MNHNS and CDR2 is SASEGT. V lost 8 bases to trimming and J lost 4 bases, with 9 bases between them. The CDR3 is 12 residues long. CDR3 loop: CASQSEYNEQFF. In DNA form, the CDR3 reads TGTGCCAGCCAATCGGAGTACAATGAGCAGTTCTTC.

This clone came up a few times. This chain joins TRBV6-6 and TRBJ1-5; D is undetermined. This CDR3 is 15 amino acids long. Looked up from germline, CDR1 is MNHNY and CDR2 is SVGAGI (reference sequence). Trimming pared 5 bases from V and 2 bases from J, leaving 13 bases between. CDR3 bases: TGTGCCAGCAGTCCACAGCAGTGGGGCAATCAGCCCCAGCATTTT. Amino acid sequence: CASSPQQWGNQPQHF.

V is TRBV27 and J is TRBJ1-5, with D possibly TRBD1 on 6 matching bases. Trimming removed 5 bases at V and 5 bases at J, with 10 bases between. The CDR3 totals 13 residues. Germline lookup yields CDR1 MNHEY and CDR2 SMNVEV (reference sequence). CDR3 protein: CASSGGAHQPQHF. The CDR3 DNA reads as TGTGCCAGCAGTGGGGGGGCCCATCAGCCCCAGCATTTT.

The chain has TRBV19 and TRBJ1-6, with TRBD1 as a possible D gene (5 bases). The CDR3 consists of 13 residues. Germline CDR1 LNHDA, CDR2 SQIVND (reference sequence). Trimming took off 3 bases at V and 14 bases at J, with 14 bases between the two ends. The CDR3 here is CASSMVGTPALHF. Here the CDR3 DNA reads TGTGCCAGTAGTATGGTAGGGACTCCGGCCCTCCACTTT.

V usage is TRBV5-1 and J usage is TRBJ2-7; TRBD1 matches at 7 bases. This CDR3 comprises 13 residues. CDR1 and CDR2 (germline): SGHRS, YFSETQ. The ends lost 4 bases at V and 4 bases at J; junction bases unmatched: 5. The CDR3 nucleotides are TGCGCCAGCAGCCAGGACAGGACATACGAGCAGTACTTC. Protein product: CASSQDRTYEQYF.

V gene TRBV30 combines with J gene TRBJ1-1, with 10 bases lining up with TRBD1. V was clipped by 2 bases and J by 7 bases; unmatched bases: 4. The germline V gene has CDR1 GTSNPN and CDR2 SVGIG (reference sequence). This CDR3 has 13 amino acids. The CDR3, as DNA: TGTGCCTGGAGTTCGGGACAGGGGTTTGAAGCTTTCTTT. As protein: CAWSSGQGFEAFF.

V is TRBV29-1 and J is TRBJ1-2; D is unclear. Between the trimmed V and J ends, which lost 4 bases and 0 bases, there was a span of 6 bases. This CDR3 spans 12 amino acids. CDR1 is SQVTM, CDR2 ANQGSEA, per germline. Here the CDR3 reads CSVATANYGYTF. The CDR3 coding sequence is TGCAGCGTTGCTACAGCTAACTATGGCTACACCTTC.

CDR3 amino acids: CASSVGGTPKAFF. The CDR3 nucleotides read TGTGCCAGCAGTGTTGGAGGGACCCCAAAAGCTTTCTTT. J is TRBJ1-1 and V is TRBV2, with D maybe TRBD1 (5 bases). V was shortened by 4 bases and J by 9 bases, with 15 bases between the two germline ends. The germline gives CDR1 SNHLY, CDR2 FYNNEI. This CDR3 has 13 residues.

J is TRBJ1-5 and V is TRBV14; D perhaps matches TRBD1 (5 bases). V dropped 1 base and J dropped 3 bases, with 7 bases sitting between them. Germline values: CDR1 SGHDN, CDR2 FVKESK. The CDR3 has 14 amino acids. The CDR3 region is CASSQGGINQPQHF. In nucleotides, the CDR3 is TGTGCCAGCAGCCAAGGGGGGATCAATCAGCCCCAGCATTTT.

V and J are TRBV27 and TRBJ2-5; 8 positions match TRBD1. Germline CDR1 and CDR2: MNHEY and SMNVEV (reference sequence). Losses at the gene ends were 5 bases for V and 6 bases for J; bases not matched to a gene: 8. The CDR3 extends over 14 amino acids. CDR3 loop: CASSITDRVKTQYF. For the CDR3, the DNA is TGTGCCAGCAGTATCACGGACAGGGTGAAGACCCAGTACTTC.

V and J are TRBV9 and TRBJ2-7, with D maybe TRBD1 (6 bases). Per the germline V gene, CDR1 is SGDLS and CDR2 is YYNGEE. With 0 bases removed from V and 5 bases from J, the gap between germline ends came to 12 bases. The CDR3 loop spans 14 amino acids. This CDR3 reads CASSVEGGKHEQYF. CDR3 bases: TGTGCCAGCAGCGTAGAAGGGGGAAAACACGAGCAGTACTTC. Complete variable domain (other parts from reference TRBV9 and TRBJ2-7): DSGVTQTPKHLITATGQRVTLRCSPRSGDLSVYWYQQSLDQGLQFLIQYYNGEERAKGNILERFSAQQFPDLHSELNLSSLELGDSALYFCASSVEGGKHEQYFGPGTRLTVT.

This chain connects TRBV9 to TRBJ1-1; D unresolved. Germline V lookup: CDR1 SGDLS, CDR2 YYNGEE. The CDR3 sequence is 14 residues long. Trimming took off 1 base at V and 3 bases at J, with 10 bases between the two ends. CDR3 residues: CASSVLIRDTEAFF. DNA of the CDR3: TGTGCCAGCAGCGTACTTATCCGCGACACTGAAGCTTTCTTT.

This chain links TRBV9 with TRBJ2-5; D may be TRBD1 (5 bases). The CDR3 has 14 residues. CDR1 SGDLS and CDR2 YYNGEE come from the germline V gene. Deletions cut 4 bases from V and 2 bases from J, with 12 bases between. The CDR3 here is CASSFGQPQETQYF. The DNA of the CDR3 is TGTGCCAGCAGCTTTGGACAACCGCAAGAGACCCAGTACTTC.

V usage is TRBV5-1 and J usage is TRBJ1-2; tentative D call: TRBD1 (5 bases). With 0 bases removed from V and 3 bases from J, the gap between germline ends came to 12 bases. There are 15 residues in the CDR3. Germline CDR1 is SGHRS and CDR2 is YFSETQ. In DNA form, the CDR3 reads TGCGCCAGCAGCTTGGCCGGTGGGGCGGACTATGGCTACACCTTC. Translating it yields CASSLAGGADYGYTF.

This rearrangement joins TRBV11-1 to TRBJ2-5; D gene unclear. CDR3 length: 13 residues. The ends were cut back, 2 bases at V and 5 bases at J, with 9 bases in the middle. Per germline, CDR1 SGHAT and CDR2 FQDESV (reference sequence). The DNA for the CDR3 is TGTGCCAGCAGCTTATTACGGAAGGAGACCCAGTACTTC. It specifies CASSLLRKETQYF.

DNA of the CDR3: TGTGCCACCAGCAGAGATCCTGCAGGGGAAGCTTTCTTT. Residues: CATSRDPAGEAFF. V usage is TRBV15 and J usage is TRBJ1-1; the D gene is possibly TRBD1 (5 bases). Germline lookup yields CDR1 LNHNV and CDR2 YYDKDF (reference sequence). V lost 0 bases and J 8 bases, leaving 10 bases between the germline ends. The CDR3 is 13 residues long.

This clone turned up a few times. A clone one base away is much larger, so this may be a read error. The V gene is TRBV4-2, the J gene TRBJ1-6; 9 bases align to TRBD1. The germline CDR1 and CDR2 sequences are LGHNA and YNFKEQ. Unmatched junction bases numbered 9, after V lost 2 bases and J lost 16 bases. There are 14 residues in the CDR3. In DNA form, the CDR3 reads TGTGCCAGCAGCCAACCTCTCGGGACAGGGATTCTCCACTTT. It specifies CASSQPLGTGILHF.

The J gene is TRBJ2-7, the V gene TRBV4-1; 9 positions match TRBD2. Germline assignment: CDR1 MGHRA and CDR2 YSYEKL. V lost 3 bases and J lost 0; bases outside the gene matches: 0. CDR3 length: 14 amino acids. The CDR3 protein is CASSQRGGSYEQYF. Here the CDR3 DNA reads TGCGCCAGCAGCCAGCGGGGGGGCTCCTACGAGCAGTACTTC.

The chain couples TRBV5-1 to TRBJ1-4; 7 positions match TRBD1. V was clipped by 1 base and J by 3 bases; unmatched bases: 6. The germline V gene has CDR1 SGHRS and CDR2 YFSETQ. The CDR3 is 16 residues long. CDR3: CASSLTPTGANEKLFF. The CDR3 nucleotides are TGCGCCAGCAGCTTGACCCCCACAGGGGCTAATGAAAAACTGTTTTTT.

V usage is TRBV11-2 and J usage is TRBJ1-6; no clear D. V was pared by 4 bases and J by 7 bases, with 8 bases between. The CDR3 contains 13 residues. CDR1 and CDR2 (germline): SGHAT, FQNNGV. CDR3 in DNA: TGTGCCAGCAGCTACTCCAGGAATTCACCCCTCCACTTT. Amino acids: CASSYSRNSPLHF.

This chain joins TRBV6-5 and TRBJ2-1; 8 bases line up with TRBD1. V dropped 5 bases and J dropped 4; count of bases not matched to a gene: 7. Germline CDR1 reads MNHEY; CDR2 reads SVGAGI. This CDR3 region has 15 residues. CDR3 bases: TGTGCCAGCAGTCAACCCAGGGGGCCTTACAATGAGCAGTTCTTC. This encodes CASSQPRGPYNEQFF.